Following are 11 T cell receptor beta chains from one sample sequenced in a study of blood T cell repertoires in COVID-19. Method: immunoSEQ multiplex PCR; TCRdb's copy keeps in-frame clones and lacks some. The sample comprises approximately 200,000 clones, around 94% of which are singletons, and 0.76% rests with the top ten. Specimen: peripheral blood. All receptors come from a man aged 25 to 45 with COVID-19, enrolled during active disease.

The chain recombines TRBV5-4 with TRBJ2-3, with 7 bases lining up with TRBD1. The CDR3 is made up of 14 amino acids. Germline V gene data show CDR1 as SGHNT and CDR2 as YYREEE (reference sequence). The V gene end was trimmed by 4 bases and the J gene end by 5 bases; junction bases not matched to a gene: 7. The CDR3 is CASSLPRQGDTQYF. CDR3 DNA sequence: TGTGCCAGCAGCCTCCCTCGACAGGGAGATACGCAGTATTTT. Full variable domain (missing parts from reference TRBV5-4 and TRBJ2-3): ETGVTQSPTHLIKTRGQQVTLRCSSQSGHNTVSWYQQALGQGPQFIFQYYREEENGRGNFPPRFSGLQFPNYSSELNVNALELDDSALYLCASSLPRQGDTQYFGPGTRLTVL.

The chain has TRBV9 and TRBJ1-1; D is undetermined. The CDR3 is 14 residues long. Trimming stripped 3 bases from V and 0 bases from J, with 9 bases between. The V gene's germline CDR1 is SGDLS and CDR2 YYNGEE. CDR3 nucleotide sequence: TGTGCCAGCAGCGATCCCAGGCTGAACACTGAAGCTTTCTTT. Protein sequence: CASSDPRLNTEAFF.

The J gene is TRBJ2-1, the V gene TRBV6-5, with D possibly matching TRBD1 (6 bases). V was cut by 2 bases and J by 6 bases, with 14 bases left in between. Germline lookup yields CDR1 MNHEY and CDR2 SVGAGI. The CDR3 has 15 residues. CDR3 in DNA: TGTGCCAGCAGTTACCGGGACATCCACCGCAATGAGCAGTTCTTC. Translation: CASSYRDIHRNEQFF.

The chain uses TRBV7-9 and TRBJ2-5, with 8 bases identical to TRBD1. The CDR3 covers 13 residues. Germline CDR1 is SEHNR and CDR2 is FQNEAQ (reference sequence). The junction had 3 bases not matched to a gene; V was cut back by 5 bases and J by 4 bases. The CDR3: CASSRTGGETQYF. The CDR3 coding sequence is TGTGCCAGCAGCCGTACAGGGGGAGAGACCCAGTACTTC.

The chain joins TRBV12-5 to TRBJ2-3, with 11 bases lining up with TRBD2. V was clipped by 5 bases and J by 4 bases; unmatched bases: 5. Germline CDR1 is LGHNT and CDR2 is FRNRAP. The CDR3 has 15 amino acids. The CDR3 region has the DNA TGTGCTAGTGGTCCAACTAGCGGGGGTGCAGATACGCAGTATTTT. It is translated as CASGPTSGGADTQYF.

The chain links TRBV12-3 or TRBV12-4 to TRBJ1-4; D is ambiguous. The CDR3 sequence is 13 residues long. V lost 2 bases and J lost 7, with 8 bases in between. The CDR3 sequence: CASSLFRGEKLFF. Here the CDR3 DNA reads TGTGCCAGCAGTTTATTCCGGGGTGAAAAACTGTTTTTT.

The chain has TRBV11-3 and TRBJ2-3, with TRBD2 as a possible D gene (5 bases). The V gene's germline CDR1 is SGHNT and CDR2 YENEEA. The V gene lost 3 bases and the J gene lost 0 bases, with 13 bases spanning the gap. This CDR3 contains 16 residues. As DNA, the CDR3 is TGTGCCAGCAGCTTCGGGAATGTGGGGAGCACAGATACGCAGTATTTT. Translated: CASSFGNVGSTDTQYF.

V and J are TRBV23-1 and TRBJ2-1, with D unresolved. TRBV23-1 is sorted into the ORF group, with uncertain function. The CDR3 totals 14 residues. V was pared by 10 bases and J by 8 bases, with 21 bases between. DNA for the CDR3: TGCGCCACCTGCTCCGGGTCCCCTCACGATGAGCAGTTCTTC. Residues: CATCSGSPHDEQFF.

V gene TRBV5-5 combines with J gene TRBJ1-1, with 11 positions matching TRBD1. The CDR3 is 18 amino acids. Germline trimming cut 4 bases from V and 6 bases from J; bases unmatched to any gene: 17. Germline assignment: CDR1 SGHKS and CDR2 YYEKEE (reference sequence). The CDR3: CASSTGKDRGQEDAEAFF. CDR3 in DNA: TGTGCCAGCAGCACCGGAAAGGACAGGGGGCAAGAAGACGCTGAAGCTTTCTTT.

This clone has only one observation. The chain has TRBV2 and TRBJ1-1, with TRBD1 matching over 9 bases. The CDR3 is 15 residues long. V lost 7 bases and J lost 0; bases outside the gene matches: 6. Germline lookup yields CDR1 SNHLY and CDR2 FYNNEI. CDR3 residues: CASNRDRVLNTEAFF. Here the CDR3 DNA reads TGTGCCAGCAATCGGGACAGGGTCCTGAACACTGAAGCTTTCTTT.

The chain links TRBV7-2 to TRBJ1-1; unclear D gene. Germline values: CDR1 SGHTA, CDR2 FQGNSA. The CDR3 runs 14 residues. V shed 3 bases and J shed 5 bases, with 13 bases lying between them. CDR3 coding DNA: TGTGCCAGCAGCTTGGTTGACTTTAGAACTGAAGCTTTCTTT. It codes for CASSLVDFRTEAFF. Using reference TRBV7-2 and TRBJ1-1 for the parts outside the CDR3, the full variable domain is GAGVSQSPSNKVTEKGKDVELRCDPISGHTALYWYRQSLGQGLEFLIYFQGNSAPDKSGLPSDRFSAERTGGSVSTLTIQRTQQEDSAVYLCASSLVDFRTEAFFGQGTRLTVV.